This TCR beta chain was sequenced in a study of T cell responses to AZD1222 COVID-19 vaccine. Sequencing was performed with immunoSEQ multiplex PCR; in TCRdb, only in-frame clones are kept and a portion is missing. The sample lists roughly 200,000 clones; approximately 89% were seen once. Per germline, CDR1 LNHDA and CDR2 SQIVND (reference sequence). This CDR3 has 13 amino acids. V shed 5 bases and J shed 1 base, with 8 bases lying between them. The material sequenced was peripheral blood, taken 28 days after the second AZD1222 dose. This sequence joins TRBV19 and TRBJ1-1; D not certain. The receptor comes from an adult who received the AZD1222 COVID-19 vaccine. The CDR3 bases are TGTGCCAGTAGTGCTGGCCCGAACACTGAAGCTTTCTTT. Amino acid sequence: CASSAGPNTEAFF.